Sequencing of this T cell receptor (beta chain) was carried out in a study of blood T cell repertoires in COVID-19 (TCRdb year 2020). Broadly, across the study: Collaborator samples came from the United States, Italy and Spain and covered acute and convalescent phases of COVID-19. The repertoires were released in a freely available public database meant as a resource for research on the immune response to SARS-CoV-2. The prospective study material was composed of cDNA or gDNA derived from T cells, B-cell-depleted T cells, or PBMCs. Where HLA class I and class II types were available, the types were taken from metadata supplied by the sample provider, not from assay-based typing. Deeply sampled blood TCRbeta repertoires from subjects exposed to, actively infected with, or recovered from COVID-19 were included in the dataset. The samples were drawn from the first 160 participants of the ongoing ImmuneRACE study and from 1,254 subjects provided by 6 global collaborators. A de-identified subject ID, COVID-19 status, age in years and sex were almost always included in the sample metadata. Overall study results and their limits: The amount of clinical and demographic metadata varied by source and participant and was provided uncurated.

Collaborating institutions collected whole blood in K2EDTA tubes following their own protocols. Collaborator samples were shipped for TCRbeta analysis as frozen whole blood, isolated PBMCs, or DNA extracted from either sample type. TCRbeta CDR3 regions were amplified from genomic DNA using the immunoSEQ Assay, a bias-controlled multiplex PCR. Under the source paper's analysis protocol: The number of nucleated cells in each sample was estimated by amplification of reference gene primers within the assay. To quantify the absolute abundance of each unique TCRbeta CDR3 rearrangement, sequence reads were collapsed and filtered. For each sample, productive Simpson clonality was calculated by taking the square root of Simpson's diversity index across productive rearrangements. Held by TCRdb, this immuneACCESS table contains in-frame sequences only and omits some clones. Under half of the omission traces to an unresolved V gene where checked; the cause of the rest is unknown. That table supplies the V and J calls and clone size; D and trimming were determined from the DNA. Within this sample are tens of thousands of clones, with 88% of them counted one time only. The ten largest make up about 8.8% of the sample.

The CDR3 measures 14 amino acids from cysteine to phenylalanine. Solely the CDR3 DNA is kept, with 42 bases framed from the first base. V is cut by 7 bases and J by 2 bases, and the space between the germline ends is 13 bases. From a lookup of the germline V gene, CDR1 and CDR2 are SNHLY and FYNNEI. Turning to this clone: What antigen it recognizes has not been identified. No qualities accompany the bases; no much larger clone lies one base away.

The rearrangement combines TRBV2 with TRBJ2-3; TRBD2 is perhaps the D gene, given 5 matching bases. Sequencing was carried out using peripheral blood. The clonotype originates from a man over 45 with active COVID-19. This receptor has the CDR3 CASMPTSYTDTQYF. At the DNA level, the sequence is TGTGCCAGCATGCCAACTAGTTACACAGATACGCAGTATTTT.